This entry features one TCR beta chain sequence. Its target is unknown. The entry originates in a study of T cell responses to AZD1222 COVID-19 vaccine. Points from the study as a whole: Breadth and depth of Spike-specific TCRs rose after two AZD1222 doses. It should be noted that donors were predominantly white British and more often female, and clonal diversity was possibly underestimated. Across spike, vaccine-associated CD4 TCRs were found, dominant at 160-218 and 743-854.

CDR3 length: 15 residues. V lost 7 bases to trimming and J lost 4 bases, with 19 bases between them. Germline CDR1 is SEHNR and CDR2 is FQNEAQ (reference sequence). Some clones are missing from TCRdb's copy, which holds only in-frame ones; the method was immunoSEQ multiplex PCR. The sample comprises 90,000 to 120,000 clones, around 90% of which are singletons, and around 4.3% rests with the top ten. This rearrangement joins TRBV7-9 to TRBJ1-2; D gene uncertain. This clonotype originated in an adult in good health. Sequencing was performed on peripheral blood, taken on day 0 of AZD1222 vaccination. CDR3 protein: CASNHPRGNGYGYTF. For the CDR3, the DNA is TGTGCCAGCAACCACCCTCGGGGTAACGGCTATGGCTACACCTTC.